The 26 T cell receptor beta chains below were found in one sample sequenced in a study of shared clonotypes between healthy human individuals. Sequencing used immunoSEQ multiplex PCR; TCRdb keeps in-frame clones, though not all of them. The table lists 450,000 to 500,000 clones, more than 75% of them singletons. The material sequenced was PBMCs. Source of these receptors: a middle-aged woman in good health. Some clones in this sample may be carry-over from other donors' samples.

This chain's CDR3 is CARSLALWEGHSYNEQFF. The CDR3 DNA sequence: TGTGCCAGAAGCTTGGCCCTCTGGGAGGGGCACTCCTACAATGAGCAGTTCTTC. The rearrangement uses TRBV5-3 and TRBJ2-1; 7 nucleotides align to TRBD2. TRBV5-3 is an ORF; its function is uncertain. The CDR3 runs 18 residues. V shed 0 bases, J shed 0 bases, and the junction held 9 bases outside the gene matches.

The CDR3 here is CASSPAGGPTDTQYF. The CDR3 DNA is TGTGCCAGCAGTCCGGCGGGAGGGCCGACAGATACGCAGTATTTT. The chain combines TRBV7-7 with TRBJ2-3; 9 nucleotides match TRBD2. V gave up 6 bases and J gave up 3 bases; unmatched junction bases: 7. Germline V gene sequence: CDR1 SSHAT, CDR2 FNYEAQ (reference sequence). The CDR3 runs 15 residues.

The DNA for the CDR3 is TGTGCCAGCAGCCAGAGCGTCTGGGAGACCCAGTACTTC. Its translation is CASSQSVWETQYF. The chain is built from TRBV7-3 and TRBJ2-5; no clear D. Germline V gene lookup returns CDR1 SGHTA and CDR2 FQGTGA. The V and J ends lost 5 bases and 5 bases respectively, with 12 bases between them. The CDR3 totals 13 residues.

This rearrangement joins TRBV9 to TRBJ1-1; no clear D. The CDR3 spans 15 residues. V was pared by 0 bases and J by 2 bases, with 11 bases between. Per the germline V gene, CDR1 is SGDLS and CDR2 is YYNGEE. CDR3 in DNA: TGTGCCAGCAGCGTAGACCCACTTCAAAACACTGAAGCTTTCTTT. This translates into CASSVDPLQNTEAFF.

V and J are TRBV2 and TRBJ1-2; D is uncertain. The germline gives CDR1 SNHLY, CDR2 FYNNEI. The germline V and J ends were trimmed by 3 bases and 0 bases, with 8 bases remaining between them. The CDR3 is 14 residues long. The CDR3: CASSDNRSNYGYTF. The CDR3 DNA follows: TGTGCCAGCAGTGATAACCGCTCTAACTATGGCTACACCTTC.

The count of this clone is one. J is TRBJ1-3 and V is TRBV15, with D tentatively TRBD1 (5 bases). Germline-derived CDR1 and CDR2 are LNHNV and YYDKDF (reference sequence). The V gene lost 3 bases and the J gene lost 0 bases, with 15 bases spanning the gap. The CDR3 covers 17 residues. The DNA for the CDR3 is TGTGCCACCAGCAGCGAACCGGGACGCCACTCTGGAAACACCATATATTTT. Translating it yields CATSSEPGRHSGNTIYF. Supplemented by reference TRBV15 and TRBJ1-3, the full variable domain reads DAMVIQNPRYQVTQFGKPVTLSCSQTLNHNVMYWYQQKSSQAPKLLFHYYDKDFNNEADTPDNFQSRRPNTSFCFLDIRSPGLGDTAMYLCATSSEPGRHSGNTIYFGEGSWLTVV.

The chain combines TRBV10-3 with TRBJ2-1; TRBD2 agrees at 11 bases. From germline, CDR1 is ENHRY and CDR2 SYGVKD. The CDR3 is 14 amino acids. V lost 6 bases and J lost 8; bases outside the gene matches: 6. The CDR3 is CAIRPGTSGDEQFF. Written as DNA, the CDR3 is TGTGCCATCAGGCCTGGGACTAGCGGCGATGAGCAGTTCTTC.

This sequence joins TRBV7-8 and TRBJ1-4, with unresolved D. The CDR3 extends over 14 amino acids. Per the germline V gene, CDR1 is SGHVS and CDR2 is FQNEAQ. Deletions cut 7 bases from V and 6 bases from J, with 15 bases between. The CDR3 spells CASTSRWRDEKLFF. CDR3 sequence (DNA): TGTGCCAGCACCTCTCGGTGGCGGGATGAAAAACTGTTTTTT.

The gene calls are TRBV28 and TRBJ1-2; weak D call: TRBD1 (5 bases). Trimming took off 5 bases at V and 4 bases at J, with 14 bases between the two ends. Germline values: CDR1 MDHEN, CDR2 SYDVKM. The CDR3 extends over 14 amino acids. CDR3 sequence reads: CASSPRGHFYGYTF. Written as DNA, the CDR3 is TGTGCCAGCAGTCCCCGAGGACACTTCTATGGCTACACCTTC.

The chain combines TRBV19 with TRBJ2-2; no reliable D call. Germline assignment: CDR1 LNHDA and CDR2 SQIVND (reference sequence). The CDR3 is made up of 14 amino acids. Trimming shortened V by 2 bases and J by 6 bases, and 10 bases separated the two germline ends. The CDR3 DNA reads TGTGCCAGTAGTATACGAGCAGACGCCGGGGAGCTGTTTTTT. Residues: CASSIRADAGELFF.

This clone was detected a few times. Other DNA variants within this sample encode the same CDR3. The V call is TRBV30, the J call TRBJ2-1; D is undetermined. The CDR3 length is 13 residues. Germline assignment: CDR1 GTSNPN and CDR2 SVGIG (reference sequence). Trimming shortened V by 4 bases and J by 0 bases, and 7 bases separated the two germline ends. The CDR3 loop is CAWTRSSYNEQFF. For the CDR3, the DNA is TGTGCCTGGACCCGAAGCTCCTACAATGAGCAGTTCTTC.

The rearrangement links TRBV15 to TRBJ2-5; possible D gene TRBD1, 6 bases. Germline V CDR1 and CDR2: LNHNV, YYDKDF (reference sequence). This CDR3 is 15 amino acids long. The V end lost 0 bases, the J end lost 5 bases, and 13 bases lay between the germline ends. CDR3 in amino acids: CATSRETGVRETQYF. CDR3 coding DNA: TGTGCCACCAGCAGAGAGACAGGTGTTAGGGAGACCCAGTACTTC.

This clone was detected many times. This specimen includes other DNA sequences encoding the same CDR3. The rearrangement joins TRBV4-2 to TRBJ2-1, with D uncertain. V was pared by 0 bases and J by 8 bases, with 5 bases between. Germline V gives CDR1 LGHNA, CDR2 YNFKEQ. This CDR3 is 12 amino acids long. The CDR3 DNA reads as TGTGCCAGCAGCCAAGATAGGGATGAGCAGTTCTTC. Encoded protein: CASSQDRDEQFF.

V gene TRBV28 combines with J gene TRBJ2-3, with 8 bases lining up with TRBD1. Unmatched junction bases numbered 16, after V lost 6 bases and J lost 2 bases. The CDR3 is 18 residues long. Germline V lookup: CDR1 MDHEN, CDR2 SYDVKM. CDR3 residues: CASRPPSDRAKFTDTQYF. In nucleotides, the CDR3 is TGTGCCAGCAGACCTCCGTCGGACAGGGCTAAATTCACAGATACGCAGTATTTT.

The J gene is TRBJ2-1, the V gene TRBV28, with D uncertain. The CDR3 has 15 residues. Deletions cut 2 bases from V and 5 bases from J, with 13 bases between. CDR1 is MDHEN and CDR2 is SYDVKM in the germline V gene. The CDR3 DNA reads as TGTGCCAGCAGTTTACGCACCCTAAGGAACAATGAGCAGTTCTTC. Translating it yields CASSLRTLRNNEQFF.

This chain links TRBV29-1 with TRBJ2-1, with 11 positions matching TRBD2. Germline V gene data show CDR1 as SQVTM and CDR2 as ANQGSEA. The V gene end was trimmed by 8 bases and the J gene end by 6 bases; junction bases not matched to a gene: 9. The CDR3 length is 14 residues. The CDR3 region has the DNA TGCAGCTCCGGATCTAGCGGGGGGATCAATGAGCAGTTCTTC. This translates into CSSGSSGGINEQFF.

The chain has TRBV10-3 and TRBJ1-1, with unresolved D. The germline CDR1 and CDR2 sequences are ENHRY and SYGVKD. The CDR3 runs to 11 residues. V was cut by 8 bases and J by 1 base, with 5 bases left in between. CDR3 loop: CAIRSNTEAFF. CDR3 sequence (DNA): TGTGCCATCCGATCGAACACTGAAGCTTTCTTT.

The chain is built from TRBV9 and TRBJ2-1, with 8 nucleotides matching TRBD2. With V trimmed by 1 base and J by 8 bases, 20 bases remained unmatched. From germline, CDR1 is SGDLS and CDR2 YYNGEE. CDR3 length: 19 amino acids. The CDR3 coding sequence is TGTGCCAGCAGCGTAAGGGGGACGGGAGGGCCCTCAAAGGAGGATGAGCAGTTCTTC. Translating gives CASSVRGTGGPSKEDEQFF. Using reference TRBV9 and TRBJ2-1 for the parts outside the CDR3, the full variable domain is DSGVTQTPKHLITATGQRVTLRCSPRSGDLSVYWYQQSLDQGLQFLIQYYNGEERAKGNILERFSAQQFPDLHSELNLSSLELGDSALYFCASSVRGTGGPSKEDEQFFGPGTRLTVL.

Comments on this clone: With only one base between it and a far larger clone, this is likely a read error. The chain links TRBV4-2 to TRBJ1-2; 7 bases map to TRBD1. Germline assignment: CDR1 LGHNA and CDR2 YNFKEQ. Trimming removed 3 bases from V and 4 bases from J; junction bases left unmatched: 17. This CDR3 has 18 residues. The CDR3 region is CASSHATPDRVLGYGYTF. CDR3 sequence (DNA): TGTGCCAGCAGCCACGCCACCCCTGACAGGGTTCTTGGCTATGGCTACACCTTC.

The V gene is TRBV28, the J gene TRBJ2-1, with D tentatively TRBD2 (6 bases). The V gene's germline CDR1 is MDHEN and CDR2 SYDVKM. The CDR3 runs 15 residues. Between the trimmed V and J ends, which lost 5 bases and 6 bases, there was a span of 17 bases. In nucleotides, the CDR3 is TGTGCCAGCAGTGGCGGGACTCTGGGACGCAATGAGCAGTTCTTC. This gives the protein CASSGGTLGRNEQFF.

This clone was seen a handful of times. The V gene is TRBV9, the J gene TRBJ1-1; 8 positions agree with TRBD1. CDR3 size: 15 residues. V gave up 4 bases and J gave up 1 base; unmatched junction bases: 6. Germline CDR1 and CDR2: SGDLS and YYNGEE. CDR3 amino acids: CASSSTGVENTEAFF. For the CDR3, the DNA is TGTGCCAGCAGCTCGACAGGGGTCGAGAACACTGAAGCTTTCTTT.

The chain is built from TRBV7-2 and TRBJ2-7, with 7 nucleotides matching TRBD1. The CDR3 covers 15 residues. Germline-derived CDR1 and CDR2 are SGHTA and FQGNSA. J gave up 0 bases and V 2 bases, and 4 bases lay outside the gene matches. The CDR3: CASSLLGGSSYEQYF. CDR3 coding DNA: TGTGCCAGCAGCTTATTAGGGGGCTCCTCCTACGAGCAGTACTTC.

This chain joins TRBV28 and TRBJ2-1, with no clear D. Per germline, CDR1 MDHEN and CDR2 SYDVKM. The CDR3 sequence is 14 residues long. V lost 5 bases and J 2 bases, leaving 10 bases between the germline ends. The CDR3 bases are TGTGCCAGCAGTCTACATACTGCCTACAATGAGCAGTTCTTC. It yields the protein CASSLHTAYNEQFF.

The rearrangement links TRBV6-4 to TRBJ1-1; maybe TRBD1 (6 bases). Trimming cost V 4 bases and J 1 base, with 7 bases left between them. Germline V gives CDR1 MRHNA, CDR2 SNTAGT. The CDR3 covers 13 residues. CDR3 sequence reads: CASSAQGNTEAFF. Written as DNA, the CDR3 is TGTGCCAGCAGTGCACAGGGGAACACTGAAGCTTTCTTT.

Concerning this clone itself: A much larger clone lies one base from this, so it may be a read error. This chain uses TRBV28 with TRBJ2-7; TRBD2 matches 9 bases. Germline V gene sequence: CDR1 MDHEN, CDR2 SYDVKM. The CDR3 has 18 amino acids. The CDR3 protein is CASSLYPFRGTSNYERYF. Here the CDR3 DNA reads TGTGCCAGCAGTTTATACCCATTCCGCGGGACTAGCAACTACGAGCGGTACTTC.

A single count supports this clone. V gene TRBV10-3 combines with J gene TRBJ2-1; a possible D gene is TRBD1 (6 bases). The CDR3 is 15 residues long. Trimming took off 5 bases at V and 5 bases at J, with 16 bases between the two ends. Germline CDR1 is ENHRY and CDR2 is SYGVKD. CDR3 nucleotides: TGTGCCATCAGTAATTGGGACACGACCCACAATGAGCAGTTCTTC. Translation: CAISNWDTTHNEQFF.